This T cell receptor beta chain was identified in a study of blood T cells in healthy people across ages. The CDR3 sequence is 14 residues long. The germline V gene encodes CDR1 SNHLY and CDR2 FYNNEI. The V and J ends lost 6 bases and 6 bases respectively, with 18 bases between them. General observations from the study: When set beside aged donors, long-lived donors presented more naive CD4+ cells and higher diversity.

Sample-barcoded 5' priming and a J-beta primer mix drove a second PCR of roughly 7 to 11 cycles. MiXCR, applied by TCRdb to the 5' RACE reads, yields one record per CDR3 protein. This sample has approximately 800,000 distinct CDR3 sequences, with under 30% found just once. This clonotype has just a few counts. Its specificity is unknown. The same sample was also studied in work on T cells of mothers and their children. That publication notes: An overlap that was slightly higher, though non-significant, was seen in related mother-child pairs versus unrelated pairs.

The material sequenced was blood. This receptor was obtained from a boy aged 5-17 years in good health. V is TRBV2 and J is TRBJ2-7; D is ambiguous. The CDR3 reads CASSPDRYGFEQYF. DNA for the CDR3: TGTGCCAGCAGCCCTGATCGATATGGTTTCGAGCAGTACTTC.